The sequence of this T cell receptor (beta chain) was determined in a study of neurological immune-mediated disorders. TCRdb re-called the 5' RACE reads through MiXCR, storing one row per CDR3 protein. The sample has tens of thousands of distinct CDR3 sequences, less than 8.5% seen once. CDR3 size: 15 residues. CDR1 and CDR2 from the germline V gene are KGHSH and LQKENI. The ends were cut back, 3 bases at V and 5 bases at J, with 11 bases in the middle. Many counts were recorded for this clonotype. Sequences were obtained from PBMCs. The rearrangement joins TRBV18 to TRBJ1-6; possibly TRBD1 for D (5 bases). This clonotype was obtained from a woman between 35 and 50 years old in good health. The CDR3: CASSPTDGDNSPLHF. The CDR3 nucleotides are TGTGCCAGCTCACCGACAGACGGCGATAATTCACCCCTCCACTTT.